This TCR beta chain was identified in a study of blood T cell repertoires in COVID-19. Assay used: immunoSEQ multiplex PCR; TCRdb lists only in-frame clones, some missing. The table includes 140,000 or so clones, around 82% detected once. The CDR3 sequence is 13 residues long. V lost 9 bases to trimming and J lost 5 bases, with 11 bases between them. Input material: peripheral blood. The chain joins TRBV12-3 or TRBV12-4 to TRBJ1-6; no firm D call. The sequence derives from a woman in her forties or fifties with acute or convalescent COVID-19. CDR3 loop: CASSGRDNSPLHF. DNA for the CDR3: TGTGCCAGTTCAGGCCGCGATAATTCACCCCTCCACTTT.